This T cell receptor (beta chain) stems from a study of blood T cell repertoires in COVID-19. Study in general: Material from acute and convalescent COVID-19 was sourced from the United States, Italy and Spain. Nucleic acid was either cDNA or gDNA, and it came from T cells, B-cell-depleted T cells, or PBMCs.

In the original analysis: Amplification of reference gene primers was used by the study to estimate nucleated cell counts. Method: immunoSEQ multiplex PCR; TCRdb's copy keeps in-frame clones and lacks some. That table is the source of V, J and clone size, and D and trimming were worked out from the DNA. The data contain around 310,000 clones, roughly 86% of them singletons. This clone was recorded only once. V was cut by 1 base and J by 5 bases, with 21 bases left in between. The CDR3 runs to 18 residues. Looked up from germline, CDR1 is MGHRA and CDR2 is YSYEKL. Participant reports of clinical history set cohort assignment.

The sequence was obtained from a woman in her twenties or thirties who had recovered from COVID-19. The rearrangement uses TRBV4-1 and TRBJ1-5; perhaps TRBD1 as D (5 bases). Sequences were obtained from PBMCs or T cells enriched from blood (not recorded which). The CDR3 bases are TGCGCCAGCAGCCAAGCGGGGGGGGGAAGCAGGCGCGATCAGCCCCAGCATTTT. It yields the protein CASSQAGGGSRRDQPQHF.